Listed below are T cell receptor beta chains from one sample, sequenced in a study of blood T cell repertoires in COVID-19. The table came from immunoSEQ multiplex PCR; TCRdb's copy has only in-frame clones and leaves some out. The sample shows a few hundred thousand clones, 85% of them seen only once. Sequenced: peripheral blood. The receptors here all came from a woman in her sixties or seventies with COVID-19, enrolled during active disease. Both conserved end residues are part of each CDR3. The D gene is left open where the match is weak. Clone size is not always given. Where it is, it says once, few, many or a class for expanded clones.

j_gene,d_gene,abundance,v_gene,CDR3aa,CDR3nt
TRBJ2-3,TRBD1,-,TRBV29-1,CSAGTGPSDLGTDTQYF,TGCAGCGCTGGGACAGGGCCTTCGGATTTGGGCACAGATACGCAGTATTTT
TRBJ1-2,TRBD1,-,TRBV2,CASTRDRGYYGYTF,TGTGCCAGCACCCGGGACAGGGGGTACTATGGCTACACCTTC
TRBJ1-6,TRBD1,few,TRBV28,CASTGTGYFSYNSPLHF,TGTGCCAGTACCGGGACAGGGTATTTCTCCTATAATTCACCCCTCCACTTT
TRBJ1-3,-,-,TRBV19,CASTGQISGNTIYF,TGTGCCAGTACTGGACAGATCTCTGGAAACACCATATATTTT
TRBJ2-1,-,-,TRBV4-1,CASSLPGAGARGYNEQFF,TGCGCCAGCAGCCTCCCCGGGGCGGGGGCCAGGGGCTACAATGAGCAGTTCTTC
TRBJ2-7,-,few,TRBV5-1,CASSEGGGSYEQYF,TGCGCCAGCAGCGAGGGAGGAGGATCCTACGAGCAGTACTTC
TRBJ2-2,TRBD2,-,TRBV7-2,CASSLGMREGGGELFF,TGTGCCAGCAGCTTAGGGATGCGGGAGGGCGGCGGGGAGCTGTTTTTT
TRBJ1-3,-,-,TRBV18,CASSPPAGIFGNTIYF,TGTGCCAGCTCACCACCGGCAGGGATCTTCGGAAACACCATATATTTT
TRBJ2-1,TRBD2,-,TRBV7-6,CASSLGLAEYNEQFF,TGTGCCAGCAGCTTGGGGCTAGCGGAGTACAATGAGCAGTTCTTC
TRBJ1-5,-,-,TRBV19,CASTKTGSNQPQHF,TGTGCCAGTACCAAGACAGGTAGCAATCAGCCCCAGCATTTT
TRBJ2-3,TRBD2,-,TRBV3-1/TRBV3-2,CASSQRGRRGTDTQYF,TGTGCCAGCAGCCAGCGCGGGAGACGGGGCACAGATACGCAGTATTTT
TRBJ1-2,TRBD1,few,TRBV5-6,CASSGGQGWGGYTF,TGTGCCAGCAGCGGTGGACAGGGGTGGGGTGGCTACACCTTC
TRBJ1-2,-,-,TRBV20-1,CSASLQGHQGYTF,TGCAGTGCTAGTTTACAGGGACATCAAGGCTACACCTTC
TRBJ1-3,-,-,TRBV29-1,CSVGERGTPGNTIYF,TGCAGCGTTGGCGAAAGAGGGACACCTGGAAACACCATATATTTT
TRBJ2-7,TRBD2,-,TRBV7-8,CASSLVSLVLAGALSSYEQYF,TGTGCCAGCAGCTTAGTATCGCTCGTCCTAGCGGGAGCCCTTAGCTCCTACGAGCAGTACTTC
TRBJ2-3,-,-,TRBV3-1/TRBV3-2,CASSRAGGSADTQYF,TGTGCCAGCAGCCGGGCCGGGGGTAGCGCAGATACGCAGTATTTT
TRBJ1-1,TRBD1,-,TRBV5-8,CASSWLTGLRTEAFF,TGTGCCAGCAGCTGGTTGACAGGGCTAAGGACTGAAGCTTTCTTT
TRBJ1-2,TRBD1,-,TRBV5-4,CASSLGQGDHGYTF,TGTGCCAGCAGCCTGGGACAGGGAGACCATGGCTACACCTTC
TRBJ1-3,-,-,TRBV28,CASSLPGRSGNTIYF,TGTGCCAGCAGTTTACCAGGTCGCTCTGGAAACACCATATATTTT
TRBJ1-1,-,once,TRBV5-1,CASSFFDATLNTEAFF,TGCGCCAGCAGCTTTTTCGACGCGACTCTGAACACTGAAGCTTTCTTT
TRBJ1-3,-,-,TRBV3-1/TRBV3-2,CASSRRQAKHTIYF,TGTGCCAGCAGCCGGCGACAGGCTAAACACACCATATATTTT
TRBJ1-1,TRBD1,-,TRBV11-3,CASSTYRGMNTEAFF,TGTGCCAGCAGCACCTACAGGGGAATGAACACTGAAGCTTTCTTT
TRBJ2-1,TRBD2,-,TRBV15,CATSRGGLAIYNEQFF,TGTGCCACCAGCAGAGGCGGACTAGCGATATACAATGAGCAGTTCTTC
TRBJ1-1,-,-,TRBV27,CASSLGGVRTEAFF,TGTGCCAGCAGTTTAGGGGGCGTGAGGACTGAAGCTTTCTTT
TRBJ1-1,-,few,TRBV7-9,CASSRSAAVKNTEAFF,TGTGCCAGCAGCCGTTCCGCGGCGGTGAAGAACACTGAAGCTTTCTTT
TRBJ1-2,-,-,TRBV6-2/TRBV6-3,CASSYGGLNYGYTF,TGTGCCAGCAGTTACGGCGGACTAAACTATGGCTACACCTTC
TRBJ2-2,TRBD2,-,TRBV5-4,CACAPRGEGGELFF,TGTGCCTGCGCCCCCCGCGGGGAGGGCGGGGAGCTGTTTTTT
TRBJ2-7,-,-,TRBV3-1/TRBV3-2,CASSRYEAYEQYF,TGTGCCAGCAGCAGATACGAGGCCTACGAGCAGTACTTC
TRBJ2-5,-,-,TRBV19,CASSISGVGETQYF,TGTGCCAGTAGTATTTCGGGGGTTGGTGAGACCCAGTACTTC
TRBJ1-2,TRBD1,-,TRBV30,CAWSGDRELNYGYTF,TGTGCCTGGAGTGGGGACAGGGAGTTGAACTATGGCTACACCTTC
TRBJ2-3,-,-,TRBV6-5,CASRESLAATDTQYF,TGTGCCAGTAGAGAGTCACTAGCCGCCACAGATACGCAGTATTTT
TRBJ1-1,-,few,TRBV7-8,CASSSPVNSLVRASNTEAFF,TGTGCCAGCAGCTCACCCGTAAATTCGTTGGTCCGCGCCTCGAACACTGAAGCTTTCTTT
TRBJ2-7,TRBD1,-,TRBV5-1,CASSWGQVNYEQYF,TGCGCCAGCAGCTGGGGACAGGTAAACTACGAGCAGTACTTC
TRBJ1-2,-,-,TRBV29-1,CSVEAAGTNYGYTF,TGCAGCGTTGAAGCTGCGGGGACTAACTATGGCTACACCTTC
TRBJ2-7,-,-,TRBV29-1,CSACPTGELGEQYF,TGCAGCGCCTGCCCCACCGGGGAGCTTGGGGAGCAGTACTTC
TRBJ2-5,-,-,TRBV30,CAWGTGGETQYF,TGTGCCTGGGGGACTGGGGGAGAGACCCAGTACTTC
TRBJ1-1,TRBD1,-,TRBV9,CASSAGTGGEAFF,TGTGCCAGCAGCGCCGGGACAGGCGGCGAAGCTTTCTTT
TRBJ2-5,-,-,TRBV11-2,CASSLESGLATQYF,TGTGCCAGCAGCTTAGAATCAGGGCTCGCGACCCAGTACTTC
TRBJ2-2,-,-,TRBV25-1,CASSGQTSHTGELFF,TGTGCCAGCAGTGGGCAAACATCTCACACCGGGGAGCTGTTTTTT
TRBJ1-3,TRBD1,-,TRBV28,CASSPPTGGDTIYF,TGTGCCAGCAGTCCCCCGACAGGGGGGGACACCATATATTTT
TRBJ1-1,-,-,TRBV6-2/TRBV6-3,CASSYAPGGNTEAFF,TGTGCCAGCAGTTATGCTCCCGGGGGGAACACTGAAGCTTTCTTT
TRBJ2-1,-,-,TRBV5-4,CASGLSGYNEQFF,TGTGCCAGCGGGCTGTCGGGGTACAATGAGCAGTTCTTC
TRBJ1-1,-,many,TRBV9,CASSWRLNTEAFF,TGTGCCAGCAGCTGGCGGCTGAACACTGAAGCTTTCTTT
TRBJ2-2,TRBD2,-,TRBV3-1/TRBV3-2,CASSQVTSGRTGELFF,TGTGCCAGCAGCCAAGTTACTAGCGGGAGAACCGGGGAGCTGTTTTTT
TRBJ1-2,-,-,TRBV19,CATDGQPDNYGYTF,TGTGCCACTGATGGACAGCCAGATAACTATGGCTACACCTTC
TRBJ1-2,-,-,TRBV7-2,CASSLDRGGVYGYTF,TGTGCCAGCAGCTTAGATCGGGGTGGGGTCTATGGCTACACCTTC
TRBJ2-5,-,once,TRBV5-4,CASSYDRFRETQYF,TGTGCCAGCAGCTATGACAGGTTTCGAGAGACCCAGTACTTC
TRBJ2-2,TRBD2,-,TRBV5-1,CASSRRLAAETGELFF,TGCGCCAGCAGCCGCCGACTAGCGGCAGAGACCGGGGAGCTGTTTTTT
TRBJ2-1,TRBD2,-,TRBV9,CASSVSTSGSNEQFF,TGTGCCAGCAGCGTATCGACTAGCGGGAGCAATGAGCAGTTCTTC
TRBJ2-5,-,-,TRBV6-6,CASSYSGGEETQYF,TGTGCCAGCAGTTACTCGGGCGGGGAAGAGACCCAGTACTTC